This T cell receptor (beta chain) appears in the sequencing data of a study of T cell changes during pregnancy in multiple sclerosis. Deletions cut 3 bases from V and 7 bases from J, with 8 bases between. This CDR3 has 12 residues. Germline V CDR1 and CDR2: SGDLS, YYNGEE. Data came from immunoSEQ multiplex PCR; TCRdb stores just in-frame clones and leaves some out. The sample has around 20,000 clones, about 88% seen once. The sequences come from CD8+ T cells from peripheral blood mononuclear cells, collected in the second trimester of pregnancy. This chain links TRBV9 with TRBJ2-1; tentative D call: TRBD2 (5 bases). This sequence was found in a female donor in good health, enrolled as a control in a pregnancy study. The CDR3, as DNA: TGTGCCAGCAGCGAGGGAGTGAATGAGCAGTTCTTC. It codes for CASSEGVNEQFF.